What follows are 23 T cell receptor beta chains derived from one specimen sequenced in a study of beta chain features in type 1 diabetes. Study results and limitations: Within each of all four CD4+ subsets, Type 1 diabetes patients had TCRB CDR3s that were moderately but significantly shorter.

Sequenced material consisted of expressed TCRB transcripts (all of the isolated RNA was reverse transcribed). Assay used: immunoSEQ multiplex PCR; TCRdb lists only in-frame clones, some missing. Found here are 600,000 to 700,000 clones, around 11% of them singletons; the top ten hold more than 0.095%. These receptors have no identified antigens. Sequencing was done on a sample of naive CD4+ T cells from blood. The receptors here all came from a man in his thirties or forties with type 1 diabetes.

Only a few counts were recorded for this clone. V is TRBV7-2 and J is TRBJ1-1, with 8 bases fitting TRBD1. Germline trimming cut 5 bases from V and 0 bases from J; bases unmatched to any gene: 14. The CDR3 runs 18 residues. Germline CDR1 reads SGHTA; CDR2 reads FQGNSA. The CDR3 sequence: CASSLRQGSPLMNTEAFF. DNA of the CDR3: TGTGCCAGCAGCCTACGACAGGGGTCCCCTCTAATGAACACTGAAGCTTTCTTT. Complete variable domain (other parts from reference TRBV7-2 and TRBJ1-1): GAGVSQSPSNKVTEKGKDVELRCDPISGHTALYWYRQSLGQGLEFLIYFQGNSAPDKSGLPSDRFSAERTGGSVSTLTIQRTQQEDSAVYLCASSLRQGSPLMNTEAFFGQGTRLTVV.

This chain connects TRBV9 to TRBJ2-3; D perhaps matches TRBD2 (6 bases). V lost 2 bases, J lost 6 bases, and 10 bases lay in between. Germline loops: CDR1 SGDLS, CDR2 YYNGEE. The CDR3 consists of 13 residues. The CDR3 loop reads CASSVYSGDTQYF. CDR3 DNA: TGTGCCAGCAGCGTCTATAGCGGTGATACGCAGTATTTT.

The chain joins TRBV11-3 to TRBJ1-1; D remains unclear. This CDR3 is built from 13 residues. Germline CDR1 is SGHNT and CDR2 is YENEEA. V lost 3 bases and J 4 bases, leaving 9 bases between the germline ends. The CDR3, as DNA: TGTGCCAGCAGCTTGACTGGGCTCACTGAAGCTTTCTTT. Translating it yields CASSLTGLTEAFF.

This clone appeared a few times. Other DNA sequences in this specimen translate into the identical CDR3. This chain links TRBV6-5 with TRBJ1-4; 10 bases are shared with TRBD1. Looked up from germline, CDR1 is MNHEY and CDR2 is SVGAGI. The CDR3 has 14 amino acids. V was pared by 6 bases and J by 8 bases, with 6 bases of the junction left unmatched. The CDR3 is CASSRQGASEKLFF. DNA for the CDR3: TGTGCCAGCAGCCGACAGGGGGCCTCAGAAAAACTGTTTTTT.

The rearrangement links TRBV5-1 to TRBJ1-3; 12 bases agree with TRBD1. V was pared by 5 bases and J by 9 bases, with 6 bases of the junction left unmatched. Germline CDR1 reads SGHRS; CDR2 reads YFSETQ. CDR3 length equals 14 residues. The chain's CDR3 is CASRPGTGGFTIYF. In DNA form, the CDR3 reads TGCGCCAGCAGACCCGGGACAGGGGGCTTCACCATATATTTT. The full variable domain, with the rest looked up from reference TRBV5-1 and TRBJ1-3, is KAGVTQTPRYLIKTRGQQVTLSCSPISGHRSVSWYQQTPGQGLQFLFEYFSETQRNKGNFPGRFSGRQFSNSRSEMNVSTLELGDSALYLCASRPGTGGFTIYFGEGSWLTVV.

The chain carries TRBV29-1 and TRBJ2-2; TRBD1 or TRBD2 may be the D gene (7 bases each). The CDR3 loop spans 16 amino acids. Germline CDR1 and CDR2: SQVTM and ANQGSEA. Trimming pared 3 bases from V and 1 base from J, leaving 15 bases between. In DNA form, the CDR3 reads TGCAGCGTTGACCTGACAGGGAGGGGGAACACCGGGGAGCTGTTTTTT. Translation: CSVDLTGRGNTGELFF.

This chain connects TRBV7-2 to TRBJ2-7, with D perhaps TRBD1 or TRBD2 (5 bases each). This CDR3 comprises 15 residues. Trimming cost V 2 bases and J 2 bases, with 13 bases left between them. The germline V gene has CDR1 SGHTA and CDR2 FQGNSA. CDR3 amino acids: CASSLSGGTPYEQYF. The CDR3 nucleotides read TGTGCCAGCAGCTTATCCGGTGGGACCCCCTACGAGCAGTACTTC.

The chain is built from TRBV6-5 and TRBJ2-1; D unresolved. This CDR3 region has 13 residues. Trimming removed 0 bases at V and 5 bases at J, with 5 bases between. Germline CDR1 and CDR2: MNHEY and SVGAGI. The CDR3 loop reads CASSYSGNNEQFF. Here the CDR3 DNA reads TGTGCCAGCAGTTACTCAGGGAACAATGAGCAGTTCTTC.

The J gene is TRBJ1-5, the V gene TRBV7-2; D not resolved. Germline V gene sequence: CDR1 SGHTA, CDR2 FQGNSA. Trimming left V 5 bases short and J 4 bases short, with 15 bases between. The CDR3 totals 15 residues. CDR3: CASSGSTLGNQPQHF. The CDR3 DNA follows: TGTGCCAGCAGCGGCTCTACATTGGGGAATCAGCCCCAGCATTTT.

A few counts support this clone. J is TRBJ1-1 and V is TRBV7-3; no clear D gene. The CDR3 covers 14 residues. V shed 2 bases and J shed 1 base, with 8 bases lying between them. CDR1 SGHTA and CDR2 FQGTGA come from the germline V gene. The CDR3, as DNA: TGTGCCAGCAGCTTAGGAGCCTCGAACACTGAAGCTTTCTTT. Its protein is CASSLGASNTEAFF.

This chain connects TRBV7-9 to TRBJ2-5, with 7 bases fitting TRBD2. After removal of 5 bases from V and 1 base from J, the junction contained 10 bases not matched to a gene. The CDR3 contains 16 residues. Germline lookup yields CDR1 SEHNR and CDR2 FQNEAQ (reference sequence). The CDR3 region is CASSPLTWEGQETQYF. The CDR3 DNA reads TGTGCCAGCAGCCCCCTGACTTGGGAGGGCCAAGAGACCCAGTACTTC.

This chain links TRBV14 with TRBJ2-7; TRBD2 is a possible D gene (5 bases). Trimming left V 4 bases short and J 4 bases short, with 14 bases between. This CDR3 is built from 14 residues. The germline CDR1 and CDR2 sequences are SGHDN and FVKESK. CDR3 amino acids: CASSPRRTVYEQYF. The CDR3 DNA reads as TGTGCCAGCAGCCCCCGAAGGACTGTTTACGAGCAGTACTTC.

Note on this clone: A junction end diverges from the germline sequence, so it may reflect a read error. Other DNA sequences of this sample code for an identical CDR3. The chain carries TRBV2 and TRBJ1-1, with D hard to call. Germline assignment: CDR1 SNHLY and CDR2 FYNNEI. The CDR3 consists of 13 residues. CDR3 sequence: CASSGVRNTEAFF. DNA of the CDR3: TGTGCCAGCAGTGGGGTTAGGAACACTGAAGCTTTTTTT.

The CDR3 region is CSVGTNNLYYGYTF. CDR3 DNA: TGCAGCGTTGGGACAAATAACCTCTACTATGGCTACACCTTC. This chain uses TRBV29-1 with TRBJ1-2, with D possibly matching TRBD1 (5 bases). Germline lookup yields CDR1 SQVTM and CDR2 ANQGSEA. V lost 4 bases and J lost 3, with 15 bases in between. The CDR3 is 14 residues long.

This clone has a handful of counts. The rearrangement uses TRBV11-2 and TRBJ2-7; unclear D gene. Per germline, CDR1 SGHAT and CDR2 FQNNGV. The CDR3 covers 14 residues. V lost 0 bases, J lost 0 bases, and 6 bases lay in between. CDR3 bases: TGTGCCAGCAGCTTAGAAAGCAACTCCTACGAGCAGTACTTC. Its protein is CASSLESNSYEQYF.

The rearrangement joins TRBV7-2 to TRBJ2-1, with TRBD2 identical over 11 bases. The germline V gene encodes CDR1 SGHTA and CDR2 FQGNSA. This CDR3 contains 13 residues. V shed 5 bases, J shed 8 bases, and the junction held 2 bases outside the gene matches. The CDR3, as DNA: TGTGCCAGCAGCGCACTAGCGGGGGATGAGCAGTTCTTC. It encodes CASSALAGDEQFF.

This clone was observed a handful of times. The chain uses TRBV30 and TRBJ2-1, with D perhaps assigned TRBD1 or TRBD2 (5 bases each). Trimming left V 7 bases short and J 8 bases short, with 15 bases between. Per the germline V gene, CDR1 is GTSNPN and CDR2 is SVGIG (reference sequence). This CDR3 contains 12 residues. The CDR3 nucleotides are TGTGCCTTCAGCCGGGACCGCGATGAGCAGTTCTTC. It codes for CAFSRDRDEQFF. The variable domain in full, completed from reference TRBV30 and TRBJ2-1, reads SQTIHQWPATLVQPVGSPLSLECTVEGTSNPNLYWYRQAAGRGLQLLFYSVGIGQISSEVPQNLSASRPQDRQFILSSKKLLLSDSGFYLCAFSRDRDEQFFGPGTRLTVL.

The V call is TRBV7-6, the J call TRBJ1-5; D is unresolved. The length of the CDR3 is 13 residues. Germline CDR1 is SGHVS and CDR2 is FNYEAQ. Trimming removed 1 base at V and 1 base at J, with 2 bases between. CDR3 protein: CASSLESNQPQHF. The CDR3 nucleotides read TGTGCCAGCAGCTTAGAGAGCAATCAGCCCCAGCATTTT.

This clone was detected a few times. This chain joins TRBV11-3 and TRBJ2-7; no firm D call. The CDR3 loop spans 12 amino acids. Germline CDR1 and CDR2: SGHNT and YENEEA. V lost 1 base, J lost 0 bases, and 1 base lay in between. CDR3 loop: CASSLGSYEQYF. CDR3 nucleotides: TGTGCCAGCAGCTTAGGCTCCTACGAGCAGTACTTC.

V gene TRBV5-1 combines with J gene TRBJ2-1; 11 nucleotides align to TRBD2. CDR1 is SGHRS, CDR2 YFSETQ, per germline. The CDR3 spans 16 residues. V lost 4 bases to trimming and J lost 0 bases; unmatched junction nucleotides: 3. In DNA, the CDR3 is TGCGCCAGCAGCCTAGCGGGGGGAATCTCCTACAATGAGCAGTTCTTC. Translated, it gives CASSLAGGISYNEQFF.

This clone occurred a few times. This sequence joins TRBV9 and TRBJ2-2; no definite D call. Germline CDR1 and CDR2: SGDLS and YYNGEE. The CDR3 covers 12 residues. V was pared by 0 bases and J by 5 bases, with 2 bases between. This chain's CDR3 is CASSVETGELFF. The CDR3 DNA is TGTGCCAGCAGCGTAGAAACCGGGGAGCTGTTTTTT.

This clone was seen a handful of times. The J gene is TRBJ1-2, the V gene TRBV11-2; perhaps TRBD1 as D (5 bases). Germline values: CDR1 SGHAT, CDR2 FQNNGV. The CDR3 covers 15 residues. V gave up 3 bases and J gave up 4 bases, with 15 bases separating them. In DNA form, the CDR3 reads TGTGCCAGCAGCTTTATTCCGGGGGTTAGCTATGGCTACACCTTC. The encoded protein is CASSFIPGVSYGYTF.

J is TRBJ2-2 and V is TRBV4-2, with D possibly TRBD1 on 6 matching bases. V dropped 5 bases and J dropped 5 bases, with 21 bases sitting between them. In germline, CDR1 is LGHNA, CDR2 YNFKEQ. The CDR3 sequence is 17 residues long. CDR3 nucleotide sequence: TGTGCCAGCAGCAACCGGGACACCGCCCAGAGGACCGGGGAGCTGTTTTTT. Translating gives CASSNRDTAQRTGELFF.